Each of the 26 T cell receptor beta chains below was sequenced from the same sample in a study of T-cell memory formation after mild COVID-19. TCRdb ran MiXCR on the 5' RACE reads and lists one entry per CDR3 protein. Among hundreds of thousands of distinct CDR3 sequences listed, approximately 13% were seen once. The sequencing input was PBMCs or a T cell subset sorted from them (not recorded which). The receptors derive from a man between 18 and 29 years old who had mild COVID-19 (a few samples of this study predate the infection). Cell type and time point are not known.

This clonotype appeared a few times. Mismatch with germline at one junction end may stem from a read error. J is TRBJ2-1 and V is TRBV9, with 9 bases lining up with TRBD2. The CDR3 contains 15 residues. From germline, CDR1 is SGDLS and CDR2 YYNGEE. The CDR3 loop reads CASSPLGAGGPNSIF. The CDR3 nucleotides are TGTGCCAGCAGCCCCCTGGGGGCGGGGGGGCCAAATTCGATCTTC.

The rearrangement links TRBV28 to TRBJ2-1, with 8 bases identical to TRBD1. The CDR3 sequence is 13 residues long. J was trimmed by 8 bases and V by 7 bases; bases with no gene match: 7. CDR1 MDHEN and CDR2 SYDVKM come from the germline V gene. CDR3: CASMRSGGHEQFF. DNA for the CDR3: TGTGCCAGCATGAGGTCAGGGGGCCATGAGCAGTTCTTC.

The genes are TRBV5-1 and TRBJ1-2; D remains unclear. Trimming removed 0 bases from V and 0 bases from J, with 6 bases in between. Germline V gene sequence: CDR1 SGHRS, CDR2 YFSETQ. The CDR3 is 14 amino acids. The CDR3 coding sequence is TGCGCCAGCAGCTTGGGTCTTACTAACTATGGCTACACCTTC. It is translated as CASSLGLTNYGYTF.

The J gene is TRBJ1-2, the V gene TRBV18, with 10 bases fitting TRBD1. There are 13 residues in the CDR3. The junction had 9 bases not matched to a gene; V was cut back by 8 bases and J by 9 bases. Germline CDR1 is KGHSH and CDR2 is LQKENI. The CDR3 reads CASIPGQGSSYTF. CDR3 nucleotide sequence: TGTGCCAGCATACCGGGACAGGGGTCGAGCTACACCTTC.

The V gene is TRBV6-4, the J gene TRBJ2-6; 9 bases agree with TRBD1. V trimming: 3 bases; J trimming: 2 bases; junction bases outside the gene matches: 2. Germline assignment: CDR1 MRHNA and CDR2 SNTAGT. This CDR3 has 16 residues. CDR3 in amino acids: CASSETGGAGANVLTF. DNA for the CDR3: TGTGCCAGCAGTGAAACAGGGGGCGCTGGGGCCAACGTCCTGACTTTC.

This clonotype was seen a few times. V and J are TRBV15 and TRBJ2-2; D is ambiguous. This CDR3 has 14 residues. The germline CDR1 and CDR2 sequences are LNHNV and YYDKDF (reference sequence). V was cut by 7 bases and J by 6 bases, with 15 bases left in between. The CDR3 nucleotides are TGTGCCACCATGGCGCACATGGGCGCCGGGGAGCTGTTTTTT. Translation gives CATMAHMGAGELFF.

The rearrangement uses TRBV7-9 and TRBJ2-7; TRBD2 is a possible D gene (5 bases). V dropped 6 bases and J dropped 3 bases, with 21 bases sitting between them. This CDR3 is built from 16 residues. The germline gives CDR1 SEHNR, CDR2 FQNEAQ (reference sequence). CDR3 in DNA: TGTGCCAGCAGTAGATGGAGAGGGTCCGTCAACTACGAGCAGTACTTC. Protein sequence: CASSRWRGSVNYEQYF.

This clonotype appeared a few times. The chain recombines TRBV6-2 or TRBV6-3 with TRBJ2-2; D is ambiguous. The germline V gene has CDR1 MNHEY and CDR2 SVGEGT. V was clipped by 7 bases and J by 2 bases, with 17 bases between them. This CDR3 region has 16 residues. As DNA, the CDR3 is TGTGCCAGCATTATGACTCCTCAAAAAAACACCGGGGAGCTGTTTTTT. Amino acid sequence: CASIMTPQKNTGELFF.

A few counts support this clonotype. This sequence joins TRBV20-1 and TRBJ2-5; D is possibly TRBD1 or TRBD2 (5 bases each). With 0 bases removed from V and 5 bases from J, the gap between germline ends came to 16 bases. This CDR3 has 15 residues. CDR1 DFQATT and CDR2 SNEGSKA come from the germline V gene (reference sequence). The CDR3 region is CSARDGGTKGETQYF. For the CDR3, the DNA is TGCAGTGCTAGAGATGGGGGTACGAAGGGGGAGACCCAGTACTTC.

The sample holds a few counts of this clonotype. This chain connects TRBV10-3 to TRBJ2-6; D is tentatively TRBD1 or TRBD2 (6 bases each). The V end was cut by 3 bases, the J end by 2 bases, with 11 bases between. Germline values: CDR1 ENHRY, CDR2 SYGVKD. The CDR3 contains 16 residues. The CDR3 region has the DNA TGTGCCATCAGTGATCCAGGGGAGGCTGGGGCCAACGTCCTGACTTTC. Its translation is CAISDPGEAGANVLTF.

This chain connects TRBV29-1 to TRBJ2-3; 7 bases map to TRBD2. In germline, CDR1 is SQVTM, CDR2 ANQGSEA. The CDR3 extends over 15 amino acids. J gave up 0 bases and V 3 bases, and 6 bases lay outside the gene matches. The CDR3 loop is CSVDKAGASTDTQYF. The CDR3 region has the DNA TGCAGCGTTGATAAGGCGGGAGCCAGCACAGATACGCAGTATTTT.

This clonotype was detected a few times. The chain has TRBV12-3 or TRBV12-4 and TRBJ1-2; 7 bases fit TRBD1. The CDR3 is 12 amino acids. The V and J ends lost 10 bases and 8 bases, in that order; junction bases with no gene match: 10. For the CDR3, the DNA is TGTGCCACCCTTGGGGAAGGGGGCGGCTACACCTTC. It specifies CATLGEGGGYTF.

In this sample, this clonotype turned up a few times. V gene TRBV9 combines with J gene TRBJ2-3; 9 bases match TRBD2. V was pared by 4 bases and J by 1 base, with 4 bases of the junction left unmatched. CDR1 SGDLS and CDR2 YYNGEE come from the germline V gene. This CDR3 comprises 15 residues. CDR3 bases: TGTGCCAGCAGCACTTGGACTAGCGGCACAGATACGCAGTATTTT. Its translation is CASSTWTSGTDTQYF.

Only a few counts were recorded for this clonotype. The V gene is TRBV6-2 or TRBV6-3, the J gene TRBJ2-2, with TRBD2 identical over 7 bases. Germline loops: CDR1 MNHEY, CDR2 SVGEGT. The CDR3 is 15 residues long. V trimming: 6 bases; J trimming: 2 bases; junction bases outside the gene matches: 6. The CDR3 reads CASRRSGANTGELFF. The CDR3 nucleotides read TGTGCCAGCAGGAGAAGCGGGGCCAACACCGGGGAGCTGTTTTTT.

This clonotype was recorded a few times. V usage is TRBV6-5 and J usage is TRBJ2-7, with D unresolved. Germline V CDR1 and CDR2: MNHEY, SVGAGI. This CDR3 contains 14 residues. Deletions cut 4 bases from V and 7 bases from J, with 17 bases between. The chain's CDR3 is CASSFQSRPREQYF. The CDR3 DNA sequence: TGTGCCAGCAGTTTCCAGAGCCGGCCGCGGGAGCAGTACTTC.

This clonotype was detected a few times. The CDR3 loop is CASEVVPGQGRAEAFF. DNA for the CDR3: TGCGCCAGCGAGGTGGTTCCCGGACAGGGGAGGGCTGAAGCTTTCTTT. The chain has TRBV5-1 and TRBJ1-1, with TRBD1 matching over 9 bases. The CDR3 is made up of 16 amino acids. Germline assignment: CDR1 SGHRS and CDR2 YFSETQ. Trimming at V came to 7 bases and at J to 6 bases, leaving 16 bases not matched to a gene.

In its sample, this clonotype was seen a few times. V is TRBV28 and J is TRBJ1-2; 7 bases fit TRBD1. Germline CDR1 is MDHEN and CDR2 is SYDVKM. V lost 5 bases to trimming and J lost 2 bases; unmatched junction nucleotides: 11. The CDR3 totals 16 residues. For the CDR3, the DNA is TGTGCCAGCAGTGACGACCTCAGACAGGGAAACTATGGCTACACCTTC. It specifies CASSDDLRQGNYGYTF.

CDR3 sequence reads: CASSEIGQGATETQYF. CDR3 bases: TGTGCCAGCAGCGAGATCGGACAGGGGGCGACGGAGACCCAGTACTTC. V is TRBV4-2 and J is TRBJ2-5, with TRBD1 matching over 11 bases. CDR1 and CDR2 (germline): LGHNA, YNFKEQ. This CDR3 comprises 16 residues. The junction had 10 bases not matched to a gene; V was cut back by 5 bases and J by 5 bases.

This clonotype has a handful of counts. The rearrangement joins TRBV6-5 to TRBJ2-1, with a possible D match to TRBD2 (6 bases). In germline, CDR1 is MNHEY, CDR2 SVGAGI. This CDR3 contains 15 residues. V was trimmed by 2 bases and J by 0 bases, leaving 8 bases between them. In DNA, the CDR3 is TGTGCCAGCAGTTACGCGCGGGGCTCCTACAATGAGCAGTTCTTC. Its translation is CASSYARGSYNEQFF.

This clonotype was seen once. The chain links TRBV7-2 to TRBJ2-6; possibly TRBD1 or TRBD2 for D (5 bases each). CDR3 length: 13 amino acids. Trimming shortened V by 5 bases and J by 9 bases, and 11 bases separated the two germline ends. From germline, CDR1 is SGHTA and CDR2 FQGNSA. The CDR3 here is CASSRRDLNVLTF. CDR3 DNA: TGTGCCAGCAGCCGCAGGGACCTCAACGTCCTGACTTTC.

In this sample, this clonotype turned up a few times. This chain joins TRBV28 and TRBJ2-3; 7 bases are shared with TRBD2. Germline V gene sequence: CDR1 MDHEN, CDR2 SYDVKM. Trimming cost V 6 bases and J 2 bases; bases outside gene matches: 11. This CDR3 is built from 16 residues. CDR3 sequence reads: CASSYIGAGHTDTQYF. In DNA form, the CDR3 reads TGTGCCAGCAGCTATATTGGAGCGGGGCACACAGATACGCAGTATTTT.

This clonotype was seen repeatedly, ten times or more. The chain combines TRBV11-2 with TRBJ2-3; D is undetermined. V dropped 3 bases and J dropped 3 bases, with 10 bases sitting between them. Germline V lookup: CDR1 SGHAT, CDR2 FQNNGV. This CDR3 has 14 residues. The CDR3 bases are TGTGCCAGCAGCTTGGCTTACTCGACAGATACGCAGTATTTT. Translation gives CASSLAYSTDTQYF.

In its sample, this clonotype was seen a few times. V and J are TRBV6-5 and TRBJ2-7; TRBD1 matches at 10 bases. V gave up 5 bases and J gave up 4 bases; unmatched junction bases: 8. The CDR3 runs to 15 residues. Germline V lookup: CDR1 MNHEY, CDR2 SVGAGI. The CDR3 protein is CASSRAGTGEYEQYV. CDR3 bases: TGTGCCAGCAGTCGCGCCGGGACAGGGGAATACGAGCAGTACGTC.

CDR3 loop: CASSLRGRGNEQFF. The CDR3 nucleotides are TGCGCCAGCAGCTTAAGAGGTCGGGGCAATGAGCAGTTCTTC. This rearrangement joins TRBV5-1 to TRBJ2-1; TRBD2 is a possible D gene (5 bases). Germline-derived CDR1 and CDR2 are SGHRS and YFSETQ. This CDR3 has 14 amino acids. V shed 2 bases and J shed 6 bases, with 12 bases lying between them.

The chain is built from TRBV15 and TRBJ2-1; 8 bases agree with TRBD2. V lost 0 bases and J lost 7; bases outside the gene matches: 8. The CDR3 totals 16 residues. Germline assignment: CDR1 LNHNV and CDR2 YYDKDF (reference sequence). The CDR3 reads CATSRDSGGAMNEQFF. The DNA for the CDR3 is TGTGCCACCAGCAGAGATTCCGGGGGGGCCATGAATGAGCAGTTCTTC.

The J gene is TRBJ2-3, the V gene TRBV10-3, with 10 positions matching TRBD2. This CDR3 region has 15 residues. CDR1 is ENHRY and CDR2 is SYGVKD in the germline V gene. J was trimmed by 1 base and V by 10 bases; bases with no gene match: 8. CDR3 loop: CATVKGLAGTDTQYF. The CDR3 DNA reads TGTGCCACCGTGAAAGGACTAGCGGGCACAGATACGCAGTATTTT.